The 14 T cell receptor beta chains reported below all come from one sample, sequenced in a study of shared clonotypes between healthy human individuals. Sequencing used immunoSEQ multiplex PCR; TCRdb keeps in-frame clones, though not all of them. The table includes some 2,000,000 clones, approximately 96% detected once. The specimen was naive CD4+ T cells sorted from blood. The subset here: CD45RA+ positively selected. These receptors were collected from a man younger than 35 in good health.

As for this clone: This sample also contains other DNA sequences that code for the same CDR3. The chain uses TRBV10-3 and TRBJ2-5; D is ambiguous. This CDR3 spans 11 amino acids. Per germline, CDR1 ENHRY and CDR2 SYGVKD. The ends were cut back, 3 bases at V and 4 bases at J, with 3 bases in the middle. CDR3 coding DNA: TGTGCCATCAGTGAAGGAGAGACCCAGTACTTC. Translation: CAISEGETQYF.

This rearrangement joins TRBV5-1 to TRBJ2-5; D is uncertain. The V and J ends lost 3 bases and 0 bases respectively, with 6 bases between them. The CDR3 runs to 13 residues. The germline V gene encodes CDR1 SGHRS and CDR2 YFSETQ. The CDR3 DNA follows: TGCGCCAGCAGCTCTAGGTACCAAGAGACCCAGTACTTC. Encoded protein: CASSSRYQETQYF. The whole variable domain, filled in from reference TRBV5-1 and TRBJ2-5, reads KAGVTQTPRYLIKTRGQQVTLSCSPISGHRSVSWYQQTPGQGLQFLFEYFSETQRNKGNFPGRFSGRQFSNSRSEMNVSTLELGDSALYLCASSSRYQETQYFGPGTRLLVL.

The chain employs TRBV28 and TRBJ1-4; 7 nucleotides line up with TRBD1. CDR3 length: 15 amino acids. J gave up 3 bases and V 4 bases, and 5 bases lay outside the gene matches. Germline V CDR1 and CDR2: MDHEN, SYDVKM. CDR3 DNA: TGTGCCAGCAGTTCAACAGGGGCGGCTAATGAAAAACTGTTTTTT. It is translated as CASSSTGAANEKLFF.

This clone was recorded only once. The chain uses TRBV6-1 and TRBJ1-3, with D maybe TRBD1 (5 bases). V shed 5 bases and J shed 4 bases, with 12 bases lying between them. Germline-derived CDR1 and CDR2 are MNHNS and SASEGT. The CDR3 is 14 amino acids. CDR3 nucleotide sequence: TGTGCCAGCAGTACCTCAGGGATCGGAAACACCATATATTTT. This gives the protein CASSTSGIGNTIYF.

The V gene is TRBV7-9, the J gene TRBJ2-1, with TRBD2 matching over 8 bases. J gave up 8 bases and V 5 bases, and 14 bases lay outside the gene matches. Germline assignment: CDR1 SEHNR and CDR2 FQNEAQ (reference sequence). This CDR3 has 16 amino acids. The CDR3 here is CASSASVPGGGHEQFF. CDR3 DNA sequence: TGTGCCAGCAGCGCTTCTGTCCCCGGGGGGGGCCATGAGCAGTTCTTC.

The chain recombines TRBV9 with TRBJ2-7; the match to TRBD1 covers 9 bases. The ends lost 2 bases at V and 7 bases at J; junction bases unmatched: 10. The germline V gene encodes CDR1 SGDLS and CDR2 YYNGEE. The CDR3 consists of 15 residues. For the CDR3, the DNA is TGTGCCAGCAGCGTGAGGGCACAGGGGGCTGGGGAGCAGTACTTC. Amino acid sequence: CASSVRAQGAGEQYF.

This chain joins TRBV6-1 and TRBJ2-3; D is perhaps TRBD1 or TRBD2 (6 bases each). CDR1 MNHNS and CDR2 SASEGT come from the germline V gene. CDR3 length: 16 residues. The germline V and J ends were trimmed by 2 bases and 1 base, with 13 bases remaining between them. CDR3 nucleotide sequence: TGTGCCAGCAGTGAATCCGGGGGCAGTGGCACAGATACGCAGTATTTT. Translated, it gives CASSESGGSGTDTQYF.

The chain carries TRBV6-6 and TRBJ1-1; D perhaps matches TRBD1 (5 bases). V was trimmed by 6 bases and J by 2 bases, leaving 13 bases between them. This CDR3 is built from 14 residues. Germline lookup yields CDR1 MNHNY and CDR2 SVGAGI (reference sequence). The CDR3 sequence is CASSPGTTNTEAFF. CDR3 in DNA: TGTGCCAGCAGCCCCGGGACGACTAACACTGAAGCTTTCTTT.

The chain is built from TRBV2 and TRBJ1-1; no reliable D call. The CDR3 length is 15 residues. V was pared by 2 bases and J by 4 bases, with 14 bases between. Germline CDR1 is SNHLY and CDR2 is FYNNEI. The CDR3 loop is CASSESPASGTEAFF. The CDR3 coding sequence is TGTGCCAGCAGTGAATCCCCAGCTTCGGGCACTGAAGCTTTCTTT.

The rearrangement joins TRBV4-3 to TRBJ1-6; D gene unclear. Deletions cut 0 bases from V and 11 bases from J, with 14 bases between. The CDR3 is 15 amino acids. Germline lookup yields CDR1 LGHNA and CDR2 YSLEER. As DNA, the CDR3 is TGCGCCAGCAGCCAAGATCGAGCAGTCGTCGCACCCCTCCACTTT. This sequence encodes CASSQDRAVVAPLHF.

CDR3 nucleotide sequence: TGTGCCAGCAGCACGGGGGGACTAGCGGGGTTGGAGCAGTACTTC. It yields the protein CASSTGGLAGLEQYF. V usage is TRBV7-2 and J usage is TRBJ2-7, with 13 bases that match TRBD2. Trimming took 5 bases from V and 7 from J; bases not matched to a gene: 8. The CDR3 totals 15 residues. In germline, CDR1 is SGHTA, CDR2 FQGNSA.

This clone was observed at least ten times. V and J are TRBV5-1 and TRBJ2-3; TRBD2 agrees at 7 bases. The ends lost 4 bases at V and 5 bases at J; junction bases unmatched: 7. Germline-derived CDR1 and CDR2 are SGHRS and YFSETQ. The CDR3 sequence is 14 residues long. As DNA, the CDR3 is TGCGCCAGCAGCCTGCGGGAGAGGCAAGATACGCAGTATTTT. Translating gives CASSLRERQDTQYF.

This chain connects TRBV6-5 to TRBJ1-2; possible D gene TRBD1, 5 bases. The CDR3 is 14 residues long. CDR1 and CDR2 from the germline V gene are MNHEY and SVGAGI. Trimming took off 5 bases at V and 5 bases at J, with 15 bases between the two ends. The CDR3 sequence is CASSRAPWGYGYTF. The CDR3 nucleotides are TGTGCCAGCAGTCGGGCCCCCTGGGGGTATGGCTACACCTTC.

The chain joins TRBV28 to TRBJ2-7; 8 bases are a match to TRBD1. This CDR3 region has 13 residues. Per germline, CDR1 MDHEN and CDR2 SYDVKM. J gave up 2 bases and V 6 bases, and 3 bases lay outside the gene matches. The chain's CDR3 is CASSGQGPYEQYF. The CDR3 nucleotides are TGTGCCAGCAGCGGACAGGGACCCTACGAGCAGTACTTC.